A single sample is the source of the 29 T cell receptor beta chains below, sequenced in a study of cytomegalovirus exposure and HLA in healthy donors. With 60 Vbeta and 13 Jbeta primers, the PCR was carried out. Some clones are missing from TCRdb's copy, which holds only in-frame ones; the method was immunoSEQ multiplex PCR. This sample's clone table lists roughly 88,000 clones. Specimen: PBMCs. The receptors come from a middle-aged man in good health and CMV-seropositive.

CDR3 DNA: TGCGCCAGCAGCACACTGACAGGGGCCTACAAAAACATTCAGTACTTC. This sequence encodes CASSTLTGAYKNIQYF. This chain uses TRBV5-1 with TRBJ2-4, with TRBD1 identical over 8 bases. J was trimmed by 3 bases and V by 4 bases; bases with no gene match: 9. The CDR3 length is 16 residues. Germline assignment: CDR1 SGHRS and CDR2 YFSETQ.

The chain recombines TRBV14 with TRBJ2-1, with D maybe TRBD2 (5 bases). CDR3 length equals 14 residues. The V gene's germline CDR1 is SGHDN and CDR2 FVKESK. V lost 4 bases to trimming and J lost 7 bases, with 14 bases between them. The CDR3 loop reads CASSRTYGGNEQFF. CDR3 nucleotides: TGTGCCAGCAGCCGGACTTATGGTGGGAATGAGCAGTTCTTC.

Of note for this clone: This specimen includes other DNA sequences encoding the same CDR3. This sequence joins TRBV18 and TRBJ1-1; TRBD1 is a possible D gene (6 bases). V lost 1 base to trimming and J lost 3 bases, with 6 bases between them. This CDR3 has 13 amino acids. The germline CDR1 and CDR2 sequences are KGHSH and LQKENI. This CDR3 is CASSPRQDTEAFF. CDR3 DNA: TGTGCCAGCTCACCACGACAGGACACTGAAGCTTTCTTT. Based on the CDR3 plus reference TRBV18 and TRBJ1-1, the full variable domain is NAGVMQNPRHLVRRRGQEARLRCSPMKGHSHVYWYRQLPEEGLKFMVYLQKENIIDESGMPKERFSAEFPKEGPSILRIQQVVRGDSAAYFCASSPRQDTEAFFGQGTRLTVV.

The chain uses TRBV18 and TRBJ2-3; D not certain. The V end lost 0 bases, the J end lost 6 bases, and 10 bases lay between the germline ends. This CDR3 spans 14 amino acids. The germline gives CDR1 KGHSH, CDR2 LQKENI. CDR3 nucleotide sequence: TGTGCCAGCTCACCACCGCCAAGAGCGGATACGCAGTATTTT. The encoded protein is CASSPPPRADTQYF.

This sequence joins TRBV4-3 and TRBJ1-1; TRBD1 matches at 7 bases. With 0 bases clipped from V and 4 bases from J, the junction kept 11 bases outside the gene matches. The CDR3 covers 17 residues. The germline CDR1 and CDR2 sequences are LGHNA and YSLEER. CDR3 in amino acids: CASSQDYRPGGSTEAFF. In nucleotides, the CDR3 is TGCGCCAGCAGCCAAGATTATCGGCCAGGGGGGTCCACTGAAGCTTTCTTT.

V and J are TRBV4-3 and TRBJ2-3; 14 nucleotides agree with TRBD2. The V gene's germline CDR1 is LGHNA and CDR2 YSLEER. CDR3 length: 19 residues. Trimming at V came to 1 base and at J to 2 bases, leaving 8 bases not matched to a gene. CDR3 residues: CASSQARTSGRPYTDTQYF. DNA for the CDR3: TGCGCCAGCAGCCAAGCCCGGACTAGCGGGAGGCCCTACACAGATACGCAGTATTTT.

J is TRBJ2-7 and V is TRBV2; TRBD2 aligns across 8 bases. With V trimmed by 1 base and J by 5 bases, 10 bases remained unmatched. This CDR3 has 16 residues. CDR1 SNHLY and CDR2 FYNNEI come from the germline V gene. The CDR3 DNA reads TGTGCCAGCAGTGAAGTGACGGCTAGCGGGCCCGACGAGCAGTACTTC. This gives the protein CASSEVTASGPDEQYF.

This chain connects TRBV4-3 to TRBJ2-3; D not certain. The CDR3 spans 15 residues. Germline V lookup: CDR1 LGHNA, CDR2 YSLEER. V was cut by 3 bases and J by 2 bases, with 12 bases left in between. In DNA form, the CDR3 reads TGCGCCAGCAGCCAGGTCTCTACTTTCACAGATACGCAGTATTTT. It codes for CASSQVSTFTDTQYF.

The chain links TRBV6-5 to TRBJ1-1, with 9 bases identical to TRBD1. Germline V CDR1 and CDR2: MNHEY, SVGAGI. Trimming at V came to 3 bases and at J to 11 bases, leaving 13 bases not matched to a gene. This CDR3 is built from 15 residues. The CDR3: CASSYQPGQGLAAFF. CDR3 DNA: TGTGCCAGCAGTTATCAACCGGGACAGGGTCTCGCTGCTTTCTTT.

The CDR3 nucleotides are TGTGCCAGCAGTCGCGGTAGCGGGAGCTTAGACAATGAGCAGTTCTTC. Translated, it gives CASSRGSGSLDNEQFF. The V call is TRBV28, the J call TRBJ2-1; 9 bases map to TRBD2. Germline lookup yields CDR1 MDHEN and CDR2 SYDVKM. This CDR3 is built from 16 residues. The V gene end was trimmed by 5 bases and the J gene end by 5 bases; junction bases not matched to a gene: 10.

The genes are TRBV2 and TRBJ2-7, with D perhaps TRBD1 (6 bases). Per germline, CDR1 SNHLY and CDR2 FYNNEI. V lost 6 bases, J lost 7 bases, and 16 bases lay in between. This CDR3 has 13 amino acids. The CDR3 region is CASREPGQREQYV. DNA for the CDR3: TGTGCCAGCAGGGAACCGGGACAAAGGGAGCAGTACGTC.

CDR3 protein: CASSLDPGEQYF. CDR3 DNA: TGTGCCAGCAGTCTCGACCCGGGAGAGCAGTACTTC. The genes are TRBV9 and TRBJ2-7, with a tentative D call TRBD2 (5 bases). The CDR3 contains 12 residues. V was clipped by 5 bases and J by 7 bases, with 13 bases between them. CDR1 and CDR2 (germline): SGDLS, YYNGEE.

This CDR3 reads CASSPPGGVSTEAFF. CDR3 DNA: TGTGCCAGCTCACCACCGGGGGGGGTGAGCACTGAAGCTTTCTTT. This chain uses TRBV18 with TRBJ1-1, with a weak D call TRBD1 (5 bases). The germline V gene encodes CDR1 KGHSH and CDR2 LQKENI. The CDR3 extends over 15 amino acids. Trimming stripped 0 bases from V and 4 bases from J, with 12 bases between.

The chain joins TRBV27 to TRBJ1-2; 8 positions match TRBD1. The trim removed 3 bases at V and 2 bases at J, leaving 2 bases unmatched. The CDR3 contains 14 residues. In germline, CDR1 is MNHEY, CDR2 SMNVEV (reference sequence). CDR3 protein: CASSLGDRNYGYTF. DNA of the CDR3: TGTGCCAGCAGTTTGGGGGACAGGAACTATGGCTACACCTTC.

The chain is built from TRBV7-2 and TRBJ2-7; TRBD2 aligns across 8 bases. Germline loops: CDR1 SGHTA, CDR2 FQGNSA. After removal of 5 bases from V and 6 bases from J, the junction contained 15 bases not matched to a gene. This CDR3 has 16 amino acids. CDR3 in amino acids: CASSPRRLAGGGEQYF. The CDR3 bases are TGTGCCAGCAGCCCCAGGCGCCTAGCGGGCGGGGGCGAGCAGTACTTC.

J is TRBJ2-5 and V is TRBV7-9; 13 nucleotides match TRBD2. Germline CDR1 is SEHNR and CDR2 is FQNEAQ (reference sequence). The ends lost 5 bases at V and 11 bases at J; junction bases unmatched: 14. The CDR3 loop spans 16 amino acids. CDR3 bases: TGTGCCAGCAGCCAGAGAGGACTAGCGGGAGCGCAAGAGCAGTACTTC. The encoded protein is CASSQRGLAGAQEQYF.

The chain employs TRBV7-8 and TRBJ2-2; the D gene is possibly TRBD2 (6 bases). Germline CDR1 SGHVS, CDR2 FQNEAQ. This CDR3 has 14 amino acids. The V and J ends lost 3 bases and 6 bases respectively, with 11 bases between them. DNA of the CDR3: TGTGCCAGCAGCTTGGGATGGGAGGCCGGGGAGCTGTTTTTT. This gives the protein CASSLGWEAGELFF.

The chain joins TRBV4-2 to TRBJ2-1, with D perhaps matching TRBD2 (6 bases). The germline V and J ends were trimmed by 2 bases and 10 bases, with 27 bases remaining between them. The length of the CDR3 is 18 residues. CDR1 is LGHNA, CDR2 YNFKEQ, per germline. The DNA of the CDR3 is TGTGCCAGCAGCCAACCTCCGCTTTTAGATTTATCCGGAGGGGAGCAGTTCTTC. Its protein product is CASSQPPLLDLSGGEQFF.

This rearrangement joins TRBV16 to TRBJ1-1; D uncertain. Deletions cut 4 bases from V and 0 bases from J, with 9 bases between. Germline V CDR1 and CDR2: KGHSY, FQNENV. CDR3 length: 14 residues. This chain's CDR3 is CASSLKFLNTEAFF. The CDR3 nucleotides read TGTGCCAGCAGCCTAAAATTTCTGAACACTGAAGCTTTCTTT.

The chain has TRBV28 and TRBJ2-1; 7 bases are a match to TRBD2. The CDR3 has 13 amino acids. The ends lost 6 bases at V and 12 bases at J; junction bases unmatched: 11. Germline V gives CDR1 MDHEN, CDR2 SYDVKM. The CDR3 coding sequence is TGTGCCAGCAGGGGGGGACTACCGGGTGTGCAGTTCTTC. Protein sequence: CASRGGLPGVQFF.

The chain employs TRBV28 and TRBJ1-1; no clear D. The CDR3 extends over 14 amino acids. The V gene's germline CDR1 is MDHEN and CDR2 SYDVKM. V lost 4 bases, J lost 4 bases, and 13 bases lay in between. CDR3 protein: CASSWGGRGTEAFF. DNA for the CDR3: TGTGCCAGCAGTTGGGGAGGGCGAGGCACTGAAGCTTTCTTT.

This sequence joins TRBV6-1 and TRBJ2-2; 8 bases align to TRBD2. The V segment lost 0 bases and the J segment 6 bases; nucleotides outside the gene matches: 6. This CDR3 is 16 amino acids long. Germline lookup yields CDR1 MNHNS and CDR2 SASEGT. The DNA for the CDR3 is TGTGCCAGCAGTGAAGCTCGACTAGCGTTCGCCGGGGAGCTGTTTTTT. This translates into CASSEARLAFAGELFF.

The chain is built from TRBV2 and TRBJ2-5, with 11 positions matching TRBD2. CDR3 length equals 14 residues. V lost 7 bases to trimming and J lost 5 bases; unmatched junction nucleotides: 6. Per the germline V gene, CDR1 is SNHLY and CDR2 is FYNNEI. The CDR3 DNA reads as TGTGCCAGCACCATAGCGGGAGGGGACGAGACCCAGTACTTC. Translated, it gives CASTIAGGDETQYF.

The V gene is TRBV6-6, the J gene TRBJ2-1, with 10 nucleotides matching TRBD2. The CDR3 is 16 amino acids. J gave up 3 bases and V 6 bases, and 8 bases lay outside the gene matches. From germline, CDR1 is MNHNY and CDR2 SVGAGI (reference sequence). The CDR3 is CASRKRAGGFYNEQFF. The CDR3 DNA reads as TGTGCCAGCAGAAAGCGAGCGGGAGGGTTCTACAATGAGCAGTTCTTC.

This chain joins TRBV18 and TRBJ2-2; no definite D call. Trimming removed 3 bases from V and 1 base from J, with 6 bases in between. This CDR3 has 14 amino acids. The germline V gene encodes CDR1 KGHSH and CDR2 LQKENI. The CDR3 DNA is TGTGCCAGCTCACCGGGCAGGAACACCGGGGAGCTGTTTTTT. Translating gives CASSPGRNTGELFF.

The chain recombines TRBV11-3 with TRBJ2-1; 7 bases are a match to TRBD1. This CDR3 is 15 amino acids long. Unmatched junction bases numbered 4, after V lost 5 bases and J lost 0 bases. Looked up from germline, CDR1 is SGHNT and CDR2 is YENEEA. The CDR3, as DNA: TGTGCCAGCAGCCCCCGACAGGGCTCCTACAATGAGCAGTTCTTC. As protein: CASSPRQGSYNEQFF.

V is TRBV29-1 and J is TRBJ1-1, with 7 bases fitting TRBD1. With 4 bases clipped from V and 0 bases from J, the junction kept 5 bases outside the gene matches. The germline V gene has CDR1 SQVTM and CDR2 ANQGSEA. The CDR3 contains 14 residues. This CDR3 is CSVAPDRLNTEAFF. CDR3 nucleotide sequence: TGCAGCGTTGCGCCGGACAGGCTGAACACTGAAGCTTTCTTT.

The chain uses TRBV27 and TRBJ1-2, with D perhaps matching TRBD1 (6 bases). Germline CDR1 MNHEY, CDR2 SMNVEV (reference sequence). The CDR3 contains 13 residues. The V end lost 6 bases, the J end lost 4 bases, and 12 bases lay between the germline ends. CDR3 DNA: TGTGCCAGCAGCCAAACAGGGACCTATGGCTACACCTTC. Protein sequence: CASSQTGTYGYTF.

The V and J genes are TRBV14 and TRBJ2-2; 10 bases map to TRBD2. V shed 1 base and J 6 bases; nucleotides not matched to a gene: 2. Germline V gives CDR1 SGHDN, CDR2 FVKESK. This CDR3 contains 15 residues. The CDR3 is CASSQVAGGPGELFF. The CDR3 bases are TGTGCCAGCAGCCAAGTAGCGGGAGGCCCCGGGGAGCTGTTTTTT. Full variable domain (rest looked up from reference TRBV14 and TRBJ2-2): EAGVTQFPSHSVIEKGQTVTLRCDPISGHDNLYWYRRVMGKEIKFLLHFVKESKQDESGMPNNRFLAERTGGTYSTLKVQPAELEDSGVYFCASSQVAGGPGELFFGEGSRLTVL.